This TCR beta chain was profiled in a study of post-analysis software for immune sequencing data. Study conclusions and caveats: When patients were compared with controls, about five TRBV segments were more frequent, TRBV5-6, TRBV5-1 and TRBV20-1 among them.

Germline V gene sequence: CDR1 DFQATT, CDR2 SNEGSKA (reference sequence). CDR3 length: 14 residues. Unique molecular identifiers were built into the TCR beta cDNA libraries. TCRdb reprocessed the PCR reads with MiXCR, giving one entry per CDR3 protein. The sample contains 600,000 to 700,000 distinct CDR3 sequences, 59% of which appear only once. As to this clonotype: Antigen: not known. The germline gene is not matched at one end of the junction; a read error may be the cause.

This rearrangement joins TRBV20-1 to TRBJ2-1, with TRBD2 matching over 10 bases. The specimen was blood. The source is a girl aged 2-10 years with multiple sclerosis. CDR3 nucleotide sequence: TGCAGTGCGAGAGGCCTAGCGGGAGCCGATGAGCAGTTCTTC. Translated: CSARGLAGADEQFF.